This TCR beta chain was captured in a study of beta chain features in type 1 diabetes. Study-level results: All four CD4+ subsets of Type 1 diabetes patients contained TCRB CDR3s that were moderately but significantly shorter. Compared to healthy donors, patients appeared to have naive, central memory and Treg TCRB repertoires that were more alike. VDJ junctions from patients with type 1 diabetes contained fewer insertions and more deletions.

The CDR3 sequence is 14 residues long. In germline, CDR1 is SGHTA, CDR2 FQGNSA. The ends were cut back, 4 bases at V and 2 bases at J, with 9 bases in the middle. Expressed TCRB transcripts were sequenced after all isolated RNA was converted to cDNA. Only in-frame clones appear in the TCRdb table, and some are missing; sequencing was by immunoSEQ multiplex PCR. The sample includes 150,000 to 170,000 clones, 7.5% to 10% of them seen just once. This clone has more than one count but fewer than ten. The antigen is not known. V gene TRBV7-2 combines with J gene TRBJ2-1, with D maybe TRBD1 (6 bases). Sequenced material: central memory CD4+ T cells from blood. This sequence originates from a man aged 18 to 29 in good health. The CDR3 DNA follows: TGTGCCAGCAGCTACACAGGGACCTACAATGAGCAGTTCTTC. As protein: CASSYTGTYNEQFF. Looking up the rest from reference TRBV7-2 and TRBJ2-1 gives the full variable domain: GAGVSQSPSNKVTEKGKDVELRCDPISGHTALYWYRQSLGQGLEFLIYFQGNSAPDKSGLPSDRFSAERTGGSVSTLTIQRTQQEDSAVYLCASSYTGTYNEQFFGPGTRLTVL.